The present T cell receptor (beta chain) was sequenced within a study of technical replicates of blood from four donors. The repertoire was sequenced with immunoSEQ multiplex PCR; TCRdb's copy has only in-frame clones and lacks some. Here the sample spans approximately 50,000 clones, around 95% being singletons. The TCR comes from a human donor in good health. Material for sequencing was T cells isolated from PBMCs.

The CDR3 nucleotides are TGTGCCAGCAGCCAACAAAGCAATCAGCCCCAGCATTTT. It codes for CASSQQSNQPQHF. The chain has TRBV14 and TRBJ1-5; no reliable D call. Germline values: CDR1 SGHDN, CDR2 FVKESK. This CDR3 is built from 13 residues. The ends were cut back, 2 bases at V and 1 base at J, with 3 bases in the middle.